Sequencing of this T cell receptor beta chain was carried out in a study of beta chain features in type 1 diabetes. Looking at the study overall: No patient-donor differences in age, gender, total cells or subset yield.

Expressed TCRB transcripts were sequenced after all isolated RNA was converted to cDNA. Reads from naive, central memory and regulatory T cell samples averaged around 3.6 million. The assay was immunoSEQ multiplex PCR, and TCRdb's table has in-frame clones only and misses some. The sample shows fewer than 550,000 clones, around 10% of them seen only once. This clone has a handful of counts. What it binds is unknown. This CDR3 is built from 15 residues. Unmatched junction bases numbered 2, after V lost 2 bases and J lost 4 bases. Germline V lookup: CDR1 MNHEY, CDR2 SMNVEV (reference sequence). Study-level results: Researchers could not determine here whether HLA type influences TCRB rearrangement.

A sort by CD45RO/CCR7/CD25/CD127/CD95/CD27 yielded CD4+ naive, central memory, regulatory and stem cell-like memory cells. The rearrangement links TRBV27 to TRBJ1-5, with 10 bases that match TRBD1. The sequenced sample consisted of naive CD4+ T cells from blood. This TCR was recovered from a woman under 30 in good health. CDR3 nucleotide sequence: TGTGCCAGCAGTTTAGGGACAGGGGTTAATCAGCCCCAGCATTTT. Amino acid sequence: CASSLGTGVNQPQHF.